This is a list of T cell receptor beta chains from one sample in a study of cytomegalovirus exposure and HLA in healthy donors. Generated by immunoSEQ multiplex PCR, the TCRdb table keeps only in-frame clones and is missing some. Of over 150,000 clones in the sample, roughly two thirds were seen once. Sequenced input: PBMCs. The receptors stem from a woman younger than 45 in good health and CMV-seronegative. Each CDR3 is given without its conserved first and last residue. Fields, in order: CDR3 protein, J gene, V gene.

CDR3: ASSPGQGVFTNEKLF; J: TRBJ1-4; V: TRBV4-2
CDR3: ASRPPLGGTGELF; J: TRBJ2-2; V: TRBV7-9
CDR3: ASSSSSRAYNSPLH; J: TRBJ1-6; V: TRBV7-2
CDR3: ASSPGSDTQY; J: TRBJ2-3; V: TRBV11-1
CDR3: ASSHRGAYEQF; J: TRBJ2-1; V: TRBV4-3
CDR3: SVGLQGAKRVEAF; J: TRBJ1-1; V: TRBV29-1
CDR3: ASSIGGELYEQY; J: TRBJ2-7; V: TRBV19
CDR3: ASSLSGTGDSTYNEQF; J: TRBJ2-1; V: TRBV28
CDR3: ASSLGGPTGLYEQY; J: TRBJ2-7; V: TRBV5-6
CDR3: ASSLRRGVAGGRINEKLF; J: TRBJ1-4; V: TRBV5-5
CDR3: ASRGQGGYNEQF; J: TRBJ2-1; V: TRBV2
CDR3: ASSYSLSGGAYEQY; J: TRBJ2-7; V: TRBV6-6
CDR3: ASSSPGLLMGEQF; J: TRBJ2-1; V: TRBV11-2
CDR3: ASSQEYRGRGISNYGYT; J: TRBJ1-2; V: TRBV4-2
CDR3: ATSQLHRGNYEQY; J: TRBJ2-7; V: TRBV15
CDR3: AWSVGRGYNEQF; J: TRBJ2-1; V: TRBV30
CDR3: ASSTGQGEGYT; J: TRBJ1-2; V: TRBV6-5
CDR3: ASSQGHNYEQY; J: TRBJ2-7; V: TRBV28
CDR3: ASKETSGGPTAQY; J: TRBJ2-5; V: TRBV19
CDR3: ASSRVGAGGYNEQF; J: TRBJ2-1; V: TRBV5-4
CDR3: ASSRGSYEQY; J: TRBJ2-7; V: TRBV7-9
CDR3: ASSLAEVALGDTQY; J: TRBJ2-3; V: TRBV7-9